The present TCR beta chain was sequenced within a study of T cells in Graves' hyperthyroidism and ophthalmopathy. Study-wide results and limits: Blood held most thyroid clonotypes expanded above 0.001 frequency.

V was pared by 3 bases and J by 6 bases, with 8 bases of the junction left unmatched. The germline V gene encodes CDR1 SGHNT and CDR2 YENEEA. The CDR3 is 15 residues long. RNA transcripts served as the template for amplifying TCR beta CDR3 regions. Using the HTBI primer set, a first-round RT-PCR was run on the TCR CDR3. TCRdb called the multiplex PCR reads again in MiXCR, with one record for every CDR3 protein. This sample carries a few hundred thousand distinct CDR3 sequences, less than 20% of them seen once, and the ten largest clones take roughly 8%. This clonotype came up many times. Antigen unknown.

What was sequenced was blood. The receptor was isolated from a woman aged 18-35 years with Graves' hyperthyroidism. This chain links TRBV11-3 with TRBJ2-1, with 7 bases identical to TRBD2. CDR3 DNA: TGTGCCAGCAGCTTTATAGCGGGCCCCCCCAATGAGCAGTTCTTC. As protein: CASSFIAGPPNEQFF.